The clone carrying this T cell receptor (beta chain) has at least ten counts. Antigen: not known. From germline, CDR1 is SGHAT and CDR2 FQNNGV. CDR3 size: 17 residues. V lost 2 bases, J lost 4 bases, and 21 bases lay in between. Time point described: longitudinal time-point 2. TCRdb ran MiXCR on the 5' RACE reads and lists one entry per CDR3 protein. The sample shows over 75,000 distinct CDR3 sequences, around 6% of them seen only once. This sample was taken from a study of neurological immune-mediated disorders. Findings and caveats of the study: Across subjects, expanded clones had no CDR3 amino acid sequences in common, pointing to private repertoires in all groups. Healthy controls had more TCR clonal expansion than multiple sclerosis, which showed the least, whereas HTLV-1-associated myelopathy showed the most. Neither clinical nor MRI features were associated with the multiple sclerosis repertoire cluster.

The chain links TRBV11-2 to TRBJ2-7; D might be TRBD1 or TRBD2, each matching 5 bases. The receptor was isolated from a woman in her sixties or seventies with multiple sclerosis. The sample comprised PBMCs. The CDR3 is CASSLTDRRGVSYEQYF. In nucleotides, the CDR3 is TGTGCCAGCAGCTTAACTGATCGACGAGGGGTGTCATACGAGCAGTACTTC.